This TCR beta chain was documented in a study of T cell changes during pregnancy in multiple sclerosis. The data were produced by immunoSEQ multiplex PCR, yet TCRdb's version contains in-frame clones alone and is incomplete. The sample contains some 52,000 clones, almost 95% of which appear only once. The CDR3 totals 14 residues. V was pared by 5 bases and J by 4 bases, with 7 bases of the junction left unmatched. The germline CDR1 and CDR2 sequences are MDHEN and SYDVKM. The J gene is TRBJ1-2, the V gene TRBV28; TRBD1 agrees at 7 bases. This TCR was recovered from a female donor with multiple sclerosis, enrolled in a pregnancy study. The sequences come from CD4+ T cells from peripheral blood mononuclear cells, collected in the third trimester of pregnancy. CDR3 in amino acids: CASSPPGQLYGYTF. The CDR3 DNA reads as TGTGCCAGCAGTCCACCGGGACAGCTCTATGGCTACACCTTC.